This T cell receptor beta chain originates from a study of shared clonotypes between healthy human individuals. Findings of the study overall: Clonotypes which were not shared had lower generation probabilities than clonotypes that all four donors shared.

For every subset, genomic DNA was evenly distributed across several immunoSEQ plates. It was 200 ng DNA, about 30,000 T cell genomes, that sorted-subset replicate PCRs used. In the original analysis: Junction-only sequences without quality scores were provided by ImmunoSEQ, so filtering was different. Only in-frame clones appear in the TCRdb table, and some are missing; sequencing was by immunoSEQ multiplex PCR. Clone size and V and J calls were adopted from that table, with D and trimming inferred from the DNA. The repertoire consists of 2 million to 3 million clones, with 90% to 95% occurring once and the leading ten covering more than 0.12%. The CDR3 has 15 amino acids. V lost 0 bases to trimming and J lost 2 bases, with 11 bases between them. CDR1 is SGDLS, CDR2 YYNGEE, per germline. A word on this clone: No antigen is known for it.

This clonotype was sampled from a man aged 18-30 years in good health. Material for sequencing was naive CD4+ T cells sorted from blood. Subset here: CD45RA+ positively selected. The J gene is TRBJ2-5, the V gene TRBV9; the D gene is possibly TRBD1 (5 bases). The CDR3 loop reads CASSVVGAGQETQYF. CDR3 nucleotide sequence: TGTGCCAGCAGCGTAGTAGGGGCCGGGCAAGAGACCCAGTACTTC.